The 14 T cell receptor beta chains presented below share a single source sample, sequenced in a study of shared clonotypes between healthy human individuals. Sequencing used immunoSEQ multiplex PCR; TCRdb keeps in-frame clones, though not all of them. The data show about 120,000 clones, about 63% seen once. The specimen was memory CD8+ T cells sorted from blood. As for subset: CD45RO+ cells pooled with CCR7-negative TemRA cells. The source of these receptors is a woman aged 25 to 39 in good health.

This chain uses TRBV5-6 with TRBJ1-4; perhaps TRBD1 as D (5 bases). V gave up 2 bases and J gave up 7 bases, with 12 bases separating them. The CDR3 has 14 amino acids. Germline-derived CDR1 and CDR2 are SGHDT and YYEEEE. CDR3 sequence reads: CASSLIRGTEKLFF. The CDR3 DNA sequence: TGTGCCAGCAGCTTAATCAGAGGGACTGAAAAACTGTTTTTT.

About this clone: A much larger clone is a single base away; this may be a read error. The sample has other DNA sequences that encode this CDR3 too. V usage is TRBV23-1 and J usage is TRBJ2-7, with a possible D match to TRBD2 (7 bases). TRBV23-1 carries the ORF label, with uncertain function. CDR3 length: 16 amino acids. CDR3 amino acids: CASTTKGGTEAYEQYF. The CDR3 DNA is TGCGCCAGCACCACAAAGGGGGGGACGGAGGCCTACGAGCAGTACTTT.

The V and J genes are TRBV7-9 and TRBJ2-1; 11 nucleotides agree with TRBD2. From germline, CDR1 is SEHNR and CDR2 FQNEAQ (reference sequence). The CDR3 spans 17 residues. With V trimmed by 5 bases and J by 9 bases, 15 bases remained unmatched. The CDR3 spells CASSPARRLAGTGEQFF. The CDR3 DNA is TGTGCCAGCAGCCCCGCTCGTCGACTAGCGGGAACGGGTGAGCAGTTCTTC. The full variable domain, rest sourced from reference TRBV7-9 and TRBJ2-1, is DTGVSQNPRHKITKRGQNVTFRCDPISEHNRLYWYRQTLGQGPEFLTYFQNEAQLEKSRLLSDRFSAERPKGSFSTLEIQRTEQGDSAMYLCASSPARRLAGTGEQFFGPGTRLTVL.

This chain uses TRBV7-6 with TRBJ2-2, with D perhaps matching TRBD1 (5 bases). The V end was cut by 1 base, the J end by 3 bases, with 15 bases between. Germline V CDR1 and CDR2: SGHVS, FNYEAQ. The CDR3 covers 17 residues. The CDR3 reads CASSLVSRRVHTGELFF. The CDR3 DNA sequence: TGTGCCAGCAGCTTAGTTTCGCGCAGGGTTCACACCGGGGAGCTGTTTTTT.

The chain is built from TRBV29-1 and TRBJ1-2; 8 nucleotides match TRBD1. The length of the CDR3 is 16 residues. Germline V gene data show CDR1 as SQVTM and CDR2 as ANQGSEA. The V and J ends lost 7 bases and 0 bases, in that order; junction bases with no gene match: 13. CDR3 sequence reads: CSGRKDQGAANYGYTF. The CDR3 region has the DNA TGCAGCGGGAGAAAGGACCAGGGGGCGGCTAACTATGGCTACACCTTC.

J is TRBJ2-1 and V is TRBV27, with 14 bases fitting TRBD2. Germline V gene sequence: CDR1 MNHEY, CDR2 SMNVEV (reference sequence). V was pared by 5 bases and J by 0 bases, with 9 bases of the junction left unmatched. This CDR3 comprises 19 residues. The DNA of the CDR3 is TGTGCCAGCAGTCGGGGACTAGCGGGAGATCGAGGCTCCTACAATGAGCAGTTCTTC. Protein product: CASSRGLAGDRGSYNEQFF.

The genes are TRBV27 and TRBJ2-1, with D uncertain. CDR3 length: 11 amino acids. Germline V gene sequence: CDR1 MNHEY, CDR2 SMNVEV (reference sequence). The V and J ends lost 5 bases and 8 bases respectively, with 7 bases between them. The CDR3, as DNA: TGTGCCAGCAGTCGGTGGGATGAGCAGTTCTTC. Amino acid sequence: CASSRWDEQFF.

This clone was seen just once. For the CDR3, the DNA is TGTGCCTGGGACGGACAGGGTGAAAAACTGTTTTTT. It codes for CAWDGQGEKLFF. The rearrangement links TRBV30 to TRBJ1-4; 8 nucleotides agree with TRBD1. CDR1 and CDR2 (germline): GTSNPN, SVGIG (reference sequence). V lost 5 bases and J lost 7; bases outside the gene matches: 3. The CDR3 is made up of 12 amino acids.

This chain connects TRBV15 to TRBJ2-2; either TRBD1 or TRBD2 may supply D (6 bases each). Germline-derived CDR1 and CDR2 are LNHNV and YYDKDF (reference sequence). The V and J ends lost 2 bases and 6 bases respectively, with 13 bases between them. This CDR3 region has 15 residues. In nucleotides, the CDR3 is TGTGCCACCAGCAGACTCAGGGGAGGCGCCGGGGAGCTGTTTTTT. This translates into CATSRLRGGAGELFF. The full variable domain, its missing parts supplied by reference TRBV15 and TRBJ2-2, is DAMVIQNPRYQVTQFGKPVTLSCSQTLNHNVMYWYQQKSSQAPKLLFHYYDKDFNNEADTPDNFQSRRPNTSFCFLDIRSPGLGDTAMYLCATSRLRGGAGELFFGEGSRLTVL.

The chain uses TRBV2 and TRBJ2-7; D may be TRBD2 (5 bases). The germline gives CDR1 SNHLY, CDR2 FYNNEI. Trimming removed 1 base from V and 3 bases from J, with 13 bases in between. This CDR3 is built from 15 residues. The CDR3 sequence is CASSEGSSGLYEQYF. CDR3 nucleotide sequence: TGTGCCAGCAGTGAAGGGTCCAGCGGCCTCTACGAGCAGTACTTC. The full variable domain, completed using reference TRBV2 and TRBJ2-7, is EPEVTQTPSHQVTQMGQEVILRCVPISNHLYFYWYRQILGQKVEFLVSFYNNEISEKSEIFDDQFSVERPDGSNFTLKIRSTKLEDSAMYFCASSEGSSGLYEQYFGPGTRLTVT.

This clone was seen once. The gene calls are TRBV28 and TRBJ2-7; D unresolved. Germline V gene sequence: CDR1 MDHEN, CDR2 SYDVKM. Between the trimmed V and J ends, which lost 4 bases and 0 bases, there was a span of 13 bases. The CDR3 contains 15 residues. The CDR3 reads CASSSPPKTSYEQYF. The CDR3 region has the DNA TGTGCCAGCAGTTCGCCCCCGAAGACCTCCTACGAGCAGTACTTC.

The chain carries TRBV27 and TRBJ2-7; 9 nucleotides agree with TRBD1. This CDR3 comprises 14 residues. Germline assignment: CDR1 MNHEY and CDR2 SMNVEV (reference sequence). V gave up 4 bases and J gave up 2 bases; unmatched junction bases: 3. The CDR3 loop reads CASSSGQGPYEQYF. Here the CDR3 DNA reads TGTGCCAGCAGTTCGGGACAGGGCCCCTACGAGCAGTACTTC.

The chain is built from TRBV7-6 and TRBJ2-5, with 9 bases matching TRBD1. Judging by the DNA end, TRBJ2-7 fits better; the J call may be wrong. This CDR3 contains 15 residues. Germline V gene data show CDR1 as SGHVS and CDR2 as FNYEAQ. CDR3 in DNA: TGTGCCAGCAGCTCCTACCCTGGACAGGGGTACGAGCAGTACTTC. This codes for CASSSYPGQGYEQYF.

V gene TRBV2 combines with J gene TRBJ2-5, with TRBD2 matching over 10 bases. The J call may not be correct, given that the DNA end is closer to TRBJ2-7. This CDR3 contains 14 residues. Germline V gene lookup returns CDR1 SNHLY and CDR2 FYNNEI. The CDR3 DNA sequence: TGTGCGCTGGGACTAGCGAGTAGCTCCTACGAGCAGTACTTC. This encodes CALGLASSSYEQYF.